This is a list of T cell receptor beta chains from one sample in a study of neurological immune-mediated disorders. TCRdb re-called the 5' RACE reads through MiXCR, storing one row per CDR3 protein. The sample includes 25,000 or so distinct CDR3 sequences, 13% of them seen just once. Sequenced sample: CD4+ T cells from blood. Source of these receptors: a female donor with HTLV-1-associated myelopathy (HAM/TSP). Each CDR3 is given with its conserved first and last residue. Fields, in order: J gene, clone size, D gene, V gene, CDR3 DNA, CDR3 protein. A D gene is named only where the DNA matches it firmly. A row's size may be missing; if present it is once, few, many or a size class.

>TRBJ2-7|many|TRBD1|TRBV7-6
TGTGCCAGCAGCTCAAGACAGGGGGAAATCAGGAACGAGCAGTACTTC
CASSSRQGEIRNEQYF
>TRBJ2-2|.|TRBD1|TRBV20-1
TGCAGTGCTAGAGATACGCGCAGGACAGGAGCGAACACCGGGGAGCTGTTTTTT
CSARDTRRTGANTGELFF
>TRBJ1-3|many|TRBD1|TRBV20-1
TGCAGTGCTAGAGGACCTCCCGGGACAGACGGATTGGGGAACTCTGGAAACACCATATATTTT
CSARGPPGTDGLGNSGNTIYF
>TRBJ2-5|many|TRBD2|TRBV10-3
TGTGCCATCAAGAAACGAGCGGGGGAGGAGGAGACCCAGTACTTC
CAIKKRAGEEETQYF
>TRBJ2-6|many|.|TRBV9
TGTGCCAGCAGCGTAGGGGGCTCTGGGGCCAACGTCCTGACTTTC
CASSVGGSGANVLTF
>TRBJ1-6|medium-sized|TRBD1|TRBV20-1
TGCAGTGCTAGAGCCGGGACAGGGGATTCACCCCTCCACTTT
CSARAGTGDSPLHF
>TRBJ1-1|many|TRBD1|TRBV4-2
TGTGCCAGCAGCGACCTCAGACAGGGGGCTGGTATAGTGTTCTTT
CASSDLRQGAGIVFF
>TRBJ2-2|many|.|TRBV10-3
TGTGCCATCAGCAGGGACGGCGCGAACACCGGGGAGCTGTTTTTT
CAISRDGANTGELFF
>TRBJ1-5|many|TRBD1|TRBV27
TGTGCCAGCAGCTGGACAGGGGTTGGGGGGCAGCCCCAGCATTTT
CASSWTGVGGQPQHF
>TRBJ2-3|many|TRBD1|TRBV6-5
TGTGCCAGCAGACGTAGACAGGGAGTTACAGATACGCAGTATTTT
CASRRRQGVTDTQYF
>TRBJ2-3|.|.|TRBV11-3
TGTGCCAGAAGCCTTCTTCAGGGTACGCAGTATTTT
CARSLLQGTQYF
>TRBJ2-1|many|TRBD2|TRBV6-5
TGTGCCAGCAGATCCCACCCTAGCCGGGGGGGGAGCTCCTACAATGAGCAGTTCTTC
CASRSHPSRGGSSYNEQFF
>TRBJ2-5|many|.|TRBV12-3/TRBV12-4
TGTGCCAGCAGTGCGAGGGGAATGCAAGAGACCCAGTACTTC
CASSARGMQETQYF
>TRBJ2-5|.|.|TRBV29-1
TGCAGCGTTGAATACGCGGACAAGTACTTC
CSVEYADKYF
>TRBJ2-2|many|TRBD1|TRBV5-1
TGCGCCAGCAGCAAAGGACAGGGGGCGTTCACCGGGGAGCTGTTTTTT
CASSKGQGAFTGELFF
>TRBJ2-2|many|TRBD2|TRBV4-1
TGCGCCAGCACAGGACTAGCGGGGGGGCGAACCGGGGAGCTGTTTTTT
CASTGLAGGRTGELFF
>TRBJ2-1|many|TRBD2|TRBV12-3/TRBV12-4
TGTGCCAGCAAGAGGGCTAGCGGGGGGTACAATGAGCAGTTCTTC
CASKRASGGYNEQFF
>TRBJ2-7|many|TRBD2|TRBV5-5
TGTGCCAGCAGCTTGGGACTAGCGGAAAGCTCCTACGAGCAGTACTTC
CASSLGLAESSYEQYF
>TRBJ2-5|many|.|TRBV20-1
TGCAGTGCTGTAATCAGCCGAAACTCTTGGGAGACCCAGTACTTC
CSAVISRNSWETQYF
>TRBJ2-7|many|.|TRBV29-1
TGCAGCGTTTCCCAGTGGGAGGCCTACGAGCAGTACTTC
CSVSQWEAYEQYF